This entry features one T cell receptor (beta chain) sequence. Original processing notes: Reference gene primer amplification yielded estimated nucleated cell counts. This table comes from immunoSEQ multiplex PCR, and its TCRdb copy is limited to in-frame clones, with some not included. V, J and clone size derive from that table, while D and trimming were established from the DNA sequence. The table includes 200,000 to 300,000 clones, 70% to 90% detected once. The sample belongs to a study of blood T cell repertoires in COVID-19. Whole-study context: Samples of COVID-19 (acute and convalescent) were obtained from the United States, Italy and Spain. T cells, B-cell-depleted T cells, or PBMCs provided the cDNA or gDNA that served as material.

Trimming removed 2 bases from V and 4 bases from J; junction bases left unmatched: 2. The length of the CDR3 is 14 residues. Germline values: CDR1 SGHRS, CDR2 YFSETQ. Material: peripheral blood. The clonotype comes from a woman in her 50s with acute or convalescent COVID-19. The J gene is TRBJ2-1, the V gene TRBV5-1; 8 positions match TRBD1. This CDR3 is CASSFRGHYNEQFF. CDR3 nucleotides: TGCGCCAGCAGCTTCAGGGGGCATTACAATGAGCAGTTCTTC.